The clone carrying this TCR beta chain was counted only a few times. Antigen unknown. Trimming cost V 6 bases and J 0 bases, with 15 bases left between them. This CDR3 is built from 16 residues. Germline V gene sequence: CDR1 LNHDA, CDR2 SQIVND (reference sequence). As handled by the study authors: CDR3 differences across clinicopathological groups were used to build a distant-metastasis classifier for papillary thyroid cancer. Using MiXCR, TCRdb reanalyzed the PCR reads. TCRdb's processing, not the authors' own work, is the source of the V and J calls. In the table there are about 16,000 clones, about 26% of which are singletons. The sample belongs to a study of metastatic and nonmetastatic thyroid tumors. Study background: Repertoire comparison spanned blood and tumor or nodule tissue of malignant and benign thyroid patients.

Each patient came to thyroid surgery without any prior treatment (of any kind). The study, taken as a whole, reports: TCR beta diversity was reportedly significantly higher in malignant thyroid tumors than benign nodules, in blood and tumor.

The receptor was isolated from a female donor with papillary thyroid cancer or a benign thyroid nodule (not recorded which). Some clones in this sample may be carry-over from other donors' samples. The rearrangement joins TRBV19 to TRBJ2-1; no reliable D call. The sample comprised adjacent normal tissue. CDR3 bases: TGTGCCAGTAGCGCCTGGCCCCGGAGCTCCTACAATGAGCAGTTCTTC. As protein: CASSAWPRSSYNEQFF.